This T cell receptor (beta chain) was sequenced during a study of Ad26.COV2.S vaccination and SARS-CoV-2 variants. Data came from immunoSEQ multiplex PCR; TCRdb stores just in-frame clones and leaves some out. The profile shows some 320,000 clones, around 84% of them singletons. Noted treatment: 19 received Ad26.COV2.S at low or high dose, single or two shots; 5 received placebo; per-sample allocation not given. After the first vaccine or placebo injection, samples were drawn on day 63. Source: peripheral blood, taken in a trial of Ad26.COV2.S vaccine versus placebo. This TCR was sampled from a person between 18 and 65 years old who received the Ad26.COV2.S COVID-19 vaccine or a placebo.

Written as DNA, the CDR3 is TGTGCCACCCAAAAGCAAAGGGGTAACGCTGAAGCTTTCTTT. Protein: CATQKQRGNAEAFF. The chain has TRBV15 and TRBJ1-1, with TRBD1 as a possible D gene (5 bases). Trimming stripped 8 bases from V and 6 bases from J, with 19 bases between. Germline-derived CDR1 and CDR2 are LNHNV and YYDKDF (reference sequence). There are 14 residues in the CDR3.